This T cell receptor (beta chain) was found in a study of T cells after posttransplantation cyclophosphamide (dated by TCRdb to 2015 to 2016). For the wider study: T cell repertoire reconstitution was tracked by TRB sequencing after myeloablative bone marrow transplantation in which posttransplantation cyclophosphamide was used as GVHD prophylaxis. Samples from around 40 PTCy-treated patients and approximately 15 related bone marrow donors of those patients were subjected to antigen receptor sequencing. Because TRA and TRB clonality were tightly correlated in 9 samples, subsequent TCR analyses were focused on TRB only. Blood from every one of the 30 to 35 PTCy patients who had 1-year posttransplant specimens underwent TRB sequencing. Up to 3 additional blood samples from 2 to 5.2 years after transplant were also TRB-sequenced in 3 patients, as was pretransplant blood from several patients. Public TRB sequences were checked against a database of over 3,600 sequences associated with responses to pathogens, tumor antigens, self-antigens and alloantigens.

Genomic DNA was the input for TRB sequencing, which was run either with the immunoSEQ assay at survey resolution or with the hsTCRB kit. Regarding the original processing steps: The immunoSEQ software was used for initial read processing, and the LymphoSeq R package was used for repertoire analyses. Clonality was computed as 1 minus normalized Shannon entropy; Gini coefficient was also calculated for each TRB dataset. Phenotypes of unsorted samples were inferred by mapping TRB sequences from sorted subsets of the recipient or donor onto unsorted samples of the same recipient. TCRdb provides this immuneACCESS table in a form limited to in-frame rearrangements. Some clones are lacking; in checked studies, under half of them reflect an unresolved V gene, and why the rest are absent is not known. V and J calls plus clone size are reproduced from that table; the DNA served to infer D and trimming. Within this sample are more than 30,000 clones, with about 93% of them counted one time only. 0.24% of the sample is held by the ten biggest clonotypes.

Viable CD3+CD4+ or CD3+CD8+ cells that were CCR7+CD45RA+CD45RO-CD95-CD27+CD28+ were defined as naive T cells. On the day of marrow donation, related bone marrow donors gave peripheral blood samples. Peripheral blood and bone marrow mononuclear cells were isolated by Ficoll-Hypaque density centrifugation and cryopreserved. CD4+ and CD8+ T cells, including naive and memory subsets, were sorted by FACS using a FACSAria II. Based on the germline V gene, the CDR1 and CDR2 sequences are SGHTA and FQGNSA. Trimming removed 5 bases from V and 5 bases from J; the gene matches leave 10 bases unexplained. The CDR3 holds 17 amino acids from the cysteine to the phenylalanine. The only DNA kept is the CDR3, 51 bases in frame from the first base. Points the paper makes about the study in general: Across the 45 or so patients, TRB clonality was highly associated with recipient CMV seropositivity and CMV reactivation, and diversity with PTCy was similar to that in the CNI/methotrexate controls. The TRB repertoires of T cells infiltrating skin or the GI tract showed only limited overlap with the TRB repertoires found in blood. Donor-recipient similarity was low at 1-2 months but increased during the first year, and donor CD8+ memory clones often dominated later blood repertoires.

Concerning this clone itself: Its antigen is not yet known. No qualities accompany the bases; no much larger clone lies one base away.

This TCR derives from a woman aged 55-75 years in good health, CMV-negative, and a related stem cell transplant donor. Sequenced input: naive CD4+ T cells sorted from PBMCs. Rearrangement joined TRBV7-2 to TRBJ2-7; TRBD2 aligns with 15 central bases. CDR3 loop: CASSLRGLAGGSHEQYF. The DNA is TGTGCCAGCAGCCTACGGGGACTAGCGGGAGGCTCTCACGAGCAGTACTTC.